The rows below give T cell receptor beta chains drawn from one sample of a study of control samples from healthy donors and cancer patients. The repertoire was sequenced with immunoSEQ multiplex PCR; TCRdb's copy has only in-frame clones and lacks some. The sample yields about 160,000 clones, approximately 94% seen once. Sequencing was done on a sample of blood. These TCRs come from a woman aged 40 to 50 in good health. Both conserved end residues are part of each CDR3. D genes are given only for firm matches. The size of a clone is reported for some rows only, either as once, few or many, or as a class for expanded clones.

V gene,clone size,J gene,D gene,CDR3 DNA,CDR3 protein
TRBV18,-,TRBJ1-2,TRBD1,TGTGCCAGCTCCCCAGGACAGGGCGTGGGCTATGGCTACACCTTC,CASSPGQGVGYGYTF
TRBV1,-,TRBJ1-5,-,TGCACCAGCAGCCAACCCCCTAAGGGGCGAGATCAGCCCCAGCATTTT,CTSSQPPKGRDQPQHF
TRBV9,-,TRBJ2-1,TRBD2,TGTGCCAGCAGCGGCCGAACTAGCGTGGTCGATGAGCAGTTCTTC,CASSGRTSVVDEQFF
TRBV6-5,-,TRBJ1-4,-,TGTGCCAGCGGTTCCTTGGGGAGTAGTGAAAAACTGTTTTTT,CASGSLGSSEKLFF
TRBV7-9,-,TRBJ2-1,TRBD1,TGTGCCAGCAGCCAATCGGACAGGGGAGGTGAGCAGTTCTTC,CASSQSDRGGEQFF
TRBV5-1,-,TRBJ2-6,-,TGCGCCAGCAGAGAACTCGGGGGCGGTCCTGGGGCCAACGTCCTGACTTTC,CASRELGGGPGANVLTF
TRBV5-1,-,TRBJ2-2,-,TGCGCCAGCAGCGCTGGCGGGGTTTCGAACACCGGGGAGCTGTTTTTT,CASSAGGVSNTGELFF
TRBV5-1,-,TRBJ1-3,-,TGCGCCAGCAGCTGGGGTCCTGGAAACACCATATATTTT,CASSWGPGNTIYF
TRBV3-1/TRBV3-2,-,TRBJ1-5,TRBD1,TGTGCCAGCAGCCAGGGGACAGCTTATAGCAATCAGCCCCAGCATTTT,CASSQGTAYSNQPQHF
TRBV5-1,-,TRBJ1-1,-,TGCGCCAGCAGCTTAATAACGACAGATATGAACACTGAAGCTTTCTTT,CASSLITTDMNTEAFF
TRBV6-5,-,TRBJ1-2,-,TGTGCCAGCAGCGTCGCGGGGGCGGCTAACTATGGCTACACCTTC,CASSVAGAANYGYTF
TRBV19,-,TRBJ1-5,-,TGTGCCAGTAGTATTCGGGCTGATAGCAATCAGCCCCAGCATTTT,CASSIRADSNQPQHF
TRBV5-8,-,TRBJ1-4,-,TGTGCCAGCACCGGGACTTCAGGGAATAATGAAAAACTGTTTTTT,CASTGTSGNNEKLFF
TRBV19,-,TRBJ1-2,TRBD1,TGTGCCAGTAATAACAGGGGGCTCGGCTATGGCTACACCTTC,CASNNRGLGYGYTF
TRBV6-1,-,TRBJ2-7,-,TGTGCCAGCAGTGAACCCGGAAAATACGAGCAGTACTTC,CASSEPGKYEQYF
TRBV5-4,-,TRBJ1-2,-,TGTGCCAGCAGCTTGGGTCAGGGGATGAACTATGGCTACACCTTC,CASSLGQGMNYGYTF
TRBV30,-,TRBJ1-6,-,TGTGCCTGGAGGACCGGGCCCACCTATAATTCACCCCTCCACTTT,CAWRTGPTYNSPLHF
TRBV12-3/TRBV12-4,-,TRBJ1-4,-,TGTGCCAGCAGGGGAGGGACGGGAAAACTGTTTTTT,CASRGGTGKLFF
TRBV11-2,-,TRBJ1-1,-,TGTGCCAGCAGCTTAGGACAGGTTCCTGAAGCTTTCTTT,CASSLGQVPEAFF
TRBV6-1,-,TRBJ1-1,-,TGTGCCAGCAGTGAAACAGGTAACACTGAAGCTTTCTTT,CASSETGNTEAFF
TRBV9,-,TRBJ1-3,-,TGTGCCAGCAGCGCACCGGGGGACACCATATATTTT,CASSAPGDTIYF
TRBV30,-,TRBJ1-1,-,TGTGCCTGGAGTGTACGGGCGAACACTGAAGCTTTCTTT,CAWSVRANTEAFF
TRBV9,-,TRBJ2-2,TRBD1,TGTGCCAGCAGCAGGGGGCGCGTAGGGACCGGGGAGCTGTTTTTT,CASSRGRVGTGELFF
TRBV6-2/TRBV6-3,-,TRBJ2-5,TRBD2,TGTGCCAGCAGTTGGGCGGGGGGCGGAGAGACCCAGTACTTC,CASSWAGGGETQYF
TRBV18,-,TRBJ2-2,-,TGTGCCAGCTCCCGACAGACAGTAAACACCGGGGAGCTGTTTTTT,CASSRQTVNTGELFF
TRBV30,-,TRBJ1-5,TRBD1,TGTGCCTGGGGACAGGGCAATCAGCCCCAGCATTTT,CAWGQGNQPQHF
TRBV18,-,TRBJ2-5,TRBD1,TGTGCCAGCTCACGGGACAGTGGAGAGACCCAGTACTTC,CASSRDSGETQYF
TRBV18,-,TRBJ2-5,-,TGTGCCAGCTCCCCCCGTCTGGGGGAACAAGAGACCCAGTACTTC,CASSPRLGEQETQYF
TRBV7-6,once,TRBJ1-1,TRBD1,TGTGCCAGCAGCTTGGGACAGGGAGCCAACACTGAAGCTTTCTTT,CASSLGQGANTEAFF
TRBV6-6,once,TRBJ1-1,-,TGTGCCAGCATCGAACCCTCAGGGCCGAACACTGAAGCTTTCTTT,CASIEPSGPNTEAFF
TRBV6-2/TRBV6-3,few,TRBJ2-2,-,TGTGCCAGCAGTCGGGACCCCGCAAAGGGCGGGGAGCTGTTTTTT,CASSRDPAKGGELFF
TRBV9,-,TRBJ1-1,-,TGTGCCAGCAGCGCCCAGCTGGGAGGGTCGTTAGGGGCTCGTGAAGCTTTCTTT,CASSAQLGGSLGAREAFF
TRBV9,-,TRBJ1-1,-,TGTGCCAGCAGCTCAAGTCCAGTAGGGAACACTGAAGCTTTCTTT,CASSSSPVGNTEAFF
TRBV2,-,TRBJ1-6,-,TGTGCCAGCAGTGGTTTAGAATCACCCCTCCACTTT,CASSGLESPLHF
TRBV15,once,TRBJ2-2,-,TGTGCCACCAGCAGAGATCAGGGATTGAGCACCGGGGAGCTGTTTTTT,CATSRDQGLSTGELFF
TRBV19,-,TRBJ1-2,TRBD1,TGTGCCAGTAGCCGGGACAGGGTCGGTCGCTACACCTTC,CASSRDRVGRYTF
TRBV7-2,-,TRBJ1-2,TRBD1,TGTGCCAGCAGCTTAGGACAGGGAGATGGCTACACCTTC,CASSLGQGDGYTF
TRBV7-2,-,TRBJ2-1,TRBD2,TGTGCCAGCAGGGGGGGACTAGCGGAGAGACTCGAGCAGTTCTTC,CASRGGLAERLEQFF
TRBV27,-,TRBJ2-7,TRBD1,TGTGCCAGCAGTTTAGGGACAGTGGGGCTCTACGAGCAGTACTTC,CASSLGTVGLYEQYF